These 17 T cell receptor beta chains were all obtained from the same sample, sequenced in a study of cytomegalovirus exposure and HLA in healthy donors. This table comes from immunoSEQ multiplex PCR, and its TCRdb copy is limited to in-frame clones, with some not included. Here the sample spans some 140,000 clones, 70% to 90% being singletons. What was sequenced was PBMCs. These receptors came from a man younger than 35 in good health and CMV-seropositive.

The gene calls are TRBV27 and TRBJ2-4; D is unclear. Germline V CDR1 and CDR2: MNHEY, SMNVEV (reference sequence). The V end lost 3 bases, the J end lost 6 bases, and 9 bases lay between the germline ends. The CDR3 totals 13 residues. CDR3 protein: CASSFASGNIQYF. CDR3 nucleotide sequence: TGTGCCAGCAGTTTCGCCAGTGGAAACATTCAGTACTTC.

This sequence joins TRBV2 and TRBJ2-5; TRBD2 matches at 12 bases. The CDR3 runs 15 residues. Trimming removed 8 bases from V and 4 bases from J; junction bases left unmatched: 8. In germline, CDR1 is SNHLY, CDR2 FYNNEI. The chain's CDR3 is CASLTGLAGLETQYF. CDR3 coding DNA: TGTGCCAGCTTGACGGGACTAGCGGGTTTAGAGACCCAGTACTTC.

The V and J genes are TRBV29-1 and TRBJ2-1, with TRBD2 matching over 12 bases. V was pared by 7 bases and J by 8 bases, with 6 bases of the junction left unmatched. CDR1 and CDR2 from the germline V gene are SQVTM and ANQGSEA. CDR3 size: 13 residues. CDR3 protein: CSGRLAGAHEQFF. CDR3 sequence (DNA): TGCAGCGGCCGACTAGCGGGGGCCCATGAGCAGTTCTTC.

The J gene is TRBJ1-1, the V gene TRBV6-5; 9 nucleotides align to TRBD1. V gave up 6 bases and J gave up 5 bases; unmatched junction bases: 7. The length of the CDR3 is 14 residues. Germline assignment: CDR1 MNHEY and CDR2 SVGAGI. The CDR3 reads CASSLTGGRTEAFF. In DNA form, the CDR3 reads TGTGCCAGCAGCCTCACAGGGGGCCGAACTGAAGCTTTCTTT.

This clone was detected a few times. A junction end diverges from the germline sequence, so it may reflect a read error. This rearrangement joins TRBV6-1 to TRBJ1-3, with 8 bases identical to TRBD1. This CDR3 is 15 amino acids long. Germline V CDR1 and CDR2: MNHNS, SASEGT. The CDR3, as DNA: TGTGCCAGCAGGGGACAGGCCGTGTCTGCAAACACCATATATTTT. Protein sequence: CASRGQAVSANTIYF.

The CDR3 DNA follows: TGTGCCAGCAGCTTAGCGGGGCTCACAGATACGCAGTATTTT. This codes for CASSLAGLTDTQYF. The chain uses TRBV7-2 and TRBJ2-3; the D gene is possibly TRBD1 (5 bases). This CDR3 region has 14 residues. Trimming cost V 0 bases and J 2 bases, with 6 bases left between them. Germline loops: CDR1 SGHTA, CDR2 FQGNSA. Supplemented by reference TRBV7-2 and TRBJ2-3, the full variable domain reads GAGVSQSPSNKVTEKGKDVELRCDPISGHTALYWYRQSLGQGLEFLIYFQGNSAPDKSGLPSDRFSAERTGGSVSTLTIQRTQQEDSAVYLCASSLAGLTDTQYFGPGTRLTVL.

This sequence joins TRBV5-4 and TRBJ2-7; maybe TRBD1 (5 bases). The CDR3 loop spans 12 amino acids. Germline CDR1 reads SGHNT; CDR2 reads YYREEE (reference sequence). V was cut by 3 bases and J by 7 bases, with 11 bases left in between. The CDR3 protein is CASSSPAGEQYF. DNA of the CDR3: TGTGCCAGCAGCTCCCCCGCAGGGGAGCAGTACTTC. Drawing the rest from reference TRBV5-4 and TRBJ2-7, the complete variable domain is ETGVTQSPTHLIKTRGQQVTLRCSSQSGHNTVSWYQQALGQGPQFIFQYYREEENGRGNFPPRFSGLQFPNYSSELNVNALELDDSALYLCASSSPAGEQYFGPGTRLTVT.

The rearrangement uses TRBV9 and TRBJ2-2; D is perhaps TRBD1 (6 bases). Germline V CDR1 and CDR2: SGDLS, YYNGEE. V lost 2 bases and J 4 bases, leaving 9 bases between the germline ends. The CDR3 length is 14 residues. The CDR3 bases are TGTGCCAGCAGCGTCAGGGGAGTCACCGGGGAGCTGTTTTTT. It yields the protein CASSVRGVTGELFF.

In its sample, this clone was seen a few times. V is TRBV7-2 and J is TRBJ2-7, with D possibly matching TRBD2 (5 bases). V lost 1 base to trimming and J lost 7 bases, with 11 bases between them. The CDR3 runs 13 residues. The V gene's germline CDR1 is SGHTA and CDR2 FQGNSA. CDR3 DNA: TGTGCCAGCAGCTTAGGGGGAAGGGAGGAGCAGTACTTC. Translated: CASSLGGREEQYF.

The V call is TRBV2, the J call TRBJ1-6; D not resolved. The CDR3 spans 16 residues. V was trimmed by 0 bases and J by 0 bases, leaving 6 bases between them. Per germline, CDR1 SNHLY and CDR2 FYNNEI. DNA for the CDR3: TGTGCCAGCAGTGAAGCGGGCAGCTCCTATAATTCACCCCTCCACTTT. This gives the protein CASSEAGSSYNSPLHF.

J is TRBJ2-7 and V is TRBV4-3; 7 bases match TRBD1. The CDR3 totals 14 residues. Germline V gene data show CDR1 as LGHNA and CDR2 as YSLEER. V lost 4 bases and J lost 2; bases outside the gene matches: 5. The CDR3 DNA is TGCGCCAGCAGCCTTACCAGGGGGACCTACGAGCAGTACTTC. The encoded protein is CASSLTRGTYEQYF.

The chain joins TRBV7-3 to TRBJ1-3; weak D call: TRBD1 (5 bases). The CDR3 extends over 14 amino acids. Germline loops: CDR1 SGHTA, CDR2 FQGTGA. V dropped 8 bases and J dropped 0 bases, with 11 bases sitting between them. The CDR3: CASSGGNSGNTIYF. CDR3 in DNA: TGTGCCAGCTCGGGGGGTAACTCTGGAAACACCATATATTTT.

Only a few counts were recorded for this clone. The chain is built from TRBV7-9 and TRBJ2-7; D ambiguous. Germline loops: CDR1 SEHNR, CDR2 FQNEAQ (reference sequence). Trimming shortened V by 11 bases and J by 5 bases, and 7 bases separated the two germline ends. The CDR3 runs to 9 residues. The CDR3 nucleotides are TGTGCCGTGCCAGACGAGCAGTACTTC. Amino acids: CAVPDEQYF.

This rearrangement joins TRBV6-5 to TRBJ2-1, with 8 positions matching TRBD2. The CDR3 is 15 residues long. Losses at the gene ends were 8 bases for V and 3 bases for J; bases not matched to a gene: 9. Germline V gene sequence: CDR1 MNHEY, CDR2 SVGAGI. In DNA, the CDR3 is TGTGCCAGCGGTAATGCGGGAGGCTTCTACAATGAGCAGTTCTTC. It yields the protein CASGNAGGFYNEQFF.

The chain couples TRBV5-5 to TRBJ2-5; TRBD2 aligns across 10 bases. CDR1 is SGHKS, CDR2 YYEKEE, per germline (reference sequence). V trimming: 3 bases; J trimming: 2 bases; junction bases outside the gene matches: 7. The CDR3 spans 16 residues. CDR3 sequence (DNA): TGTGCCAGCAGCTCCGCTCTAGCGGGGGCTCAAGAGACCCAGTACTTC. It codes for CASSSALAGAQETQYF.

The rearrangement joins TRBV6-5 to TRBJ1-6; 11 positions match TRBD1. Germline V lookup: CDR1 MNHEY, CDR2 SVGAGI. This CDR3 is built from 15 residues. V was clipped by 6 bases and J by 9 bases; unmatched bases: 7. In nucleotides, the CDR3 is TGTGCCAGCAGGGACCCGGGACAGGGGGGTTCACCCCTCCACTTT. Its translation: CASRDPGQGGSPLHF.

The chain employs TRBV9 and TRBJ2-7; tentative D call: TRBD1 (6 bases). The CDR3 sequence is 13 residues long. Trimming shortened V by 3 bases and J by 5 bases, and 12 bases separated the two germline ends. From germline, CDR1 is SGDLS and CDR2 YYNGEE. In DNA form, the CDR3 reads TGTGCCAGCAGCGCACAACAGGGTCACGAGCAGTACTTC. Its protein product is CASSAQQGHEQYF.